This record covers a single T cell receptor (beta chain). The data belong to a study of shared clonotypes between healthy human individuals. Naive CD8 populations comprised CD45RO-negative cells positively selected for CCR7, excluding terminally differentiated effector memory CD45RA+ cells. Some clones are missing from TCRdb's copy, which holds only in-frame ones; the method was immunoSEQ multiplex PCR. In the table there are roughly 600,000 clones, 98% of which are singletons. Germline V gene sequence: CDR1 MNHEY, CDR2 SVGAGI. This CDR3 is 11 amino acids long. V was pared by 7 bases and J by 9 bases, with 10 bases between.

The sequenced material came from naive CD8+ T cells sorted from blood. The sequence came from a man aged 25-45 years in good health. This chain links TRBV6-5 with TRBJ1-3; D is unclear. The CDR3 protein is CASIFRGTIYF. CDR3 nucleotides: TGTGCCAGCATTTTCAGAGGCACCATATATTTT.